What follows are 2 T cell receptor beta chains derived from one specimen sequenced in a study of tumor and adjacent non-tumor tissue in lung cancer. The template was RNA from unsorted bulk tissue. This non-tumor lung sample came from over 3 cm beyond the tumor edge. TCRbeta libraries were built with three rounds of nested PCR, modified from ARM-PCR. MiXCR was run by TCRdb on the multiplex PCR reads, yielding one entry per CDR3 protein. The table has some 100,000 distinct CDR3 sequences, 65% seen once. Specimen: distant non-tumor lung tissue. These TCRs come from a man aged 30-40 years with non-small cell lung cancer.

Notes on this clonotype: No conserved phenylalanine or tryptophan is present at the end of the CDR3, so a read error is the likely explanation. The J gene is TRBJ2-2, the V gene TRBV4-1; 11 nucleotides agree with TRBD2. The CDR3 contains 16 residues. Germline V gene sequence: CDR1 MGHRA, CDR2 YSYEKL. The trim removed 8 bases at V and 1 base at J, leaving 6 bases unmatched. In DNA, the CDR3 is TGCGCCAGCGGCCTAGGGACTAGCGGGAACACCGGGGAGCTGTTTATT. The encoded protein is CASGLGTSGNTGELFI.

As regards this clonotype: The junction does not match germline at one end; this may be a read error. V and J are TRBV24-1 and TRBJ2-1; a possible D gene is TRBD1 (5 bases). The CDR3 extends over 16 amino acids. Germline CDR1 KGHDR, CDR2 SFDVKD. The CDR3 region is CATSDLMGPYYNEQLF. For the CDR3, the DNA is TGTGCCACCAGTGATTTGATGGGGCCTTACTACAATGAGCAGCTCTTC.